This TCR beta chain was obtained from a study of T-cell reconstitution after alpha-beta-depleted transplantation in children. Study-wide results and limits: Several hundred expanded graft clones reportedly supplied alpha-beta T cells about two months after transplant. A year had passed since transplant, and T-cell counts and diversity by then came mostly from newly produced T cells. High day-60 TCRbeta diversity in some patients came from surviving recipient T cells and thymic progenitors.

CDR1 and CDR2 from the germline V gene are SGHTA and FQGTGA. V trimming: 5 bases; J trimming: 6 bases; junction bases outside the gene matches: 14. The CDR3 sequence is 18 residues long. A library of TCRbeta sequences, prepared with unique molecular identifiers, was generated. A single record per CDR3 protein comes from TCRdb applying MiXCR to the PCR reads. The table records fewer than 350,000 distinct CDR3 sequences, almost 8% of them present only once. This clonotype was seen a handful of times. Its antigen is unidentified. The chain links TRBV7-3 to TRBJ2-1; the match to TRBD2 covers 12 bases. The clonotype was recovered from a female patient aged 2-9 years who had a stem cell transplant for Fanconi anemia, so the T cells may come from the graft donor. The specimen comprised peripheral blood, sampled 360 days after TCRalphabeta/CD19-depleted stem cell transplant. CDR3 DNA sequence: TGTGCCAGCAGCCGCTCCGGGGGGCTAGCGGGGGGGCTCAATGAGCAGTTCTTC. It translates to CASSRSGGLAGGLNEQFF. Full variable domain (remainder filled in from reference TRBV7-3 and TRBJ2-1): GAGVSQTPSNKVTEKGKYVELRCDPISGHTALYWYRQSLGQGPEFLIYFQGTGAADDSGLPNDRFFAVRPEGSVSTLKIQRTERGDSAVYLCASSRSGGLAGGLNEQFFGPGTRLTVL.